These T cell receptor beta chains were read from a single sample in a study of early T cells in non-severe SARS-CoV-2 infection. Each CDR3 protein is one row after TCRdb ran MiXCR on the 5' RACE reads. The table includes around 59,000 distinct CDR3 sequences, approximately 13% detected once. Sequencing input: whole blood. The receptors originated from an adult who was a healthcare worker with PCR-confirmed SARS-CoV-2 infection or an uninfected control (not recorded which). The CDR3 runs from the conserved cysteine through the conserved F or W. A D gene is named only where the DNA matches it firmly. Expanded clones are given a class, and other clones once, few, many or no size at all.

size	J	V	D	CDR3	DNA
NA	TRBJ2-4	TRBV7-6	TRBD1	CASSLGPYRGPSKNIQYF	TGTGCCAGCAGCTTAGGCCCTTACAGGGGGCCGTCCAAAAACATTCAGTACTTC
many	TRBJ1-2	TRBV6-6	NA	CASRPQGSEGYTF	TGTGCCAGCAGACCCCAGGGGTCTGAGGGCTACACCTTC
few	TRBJ2-7	TRBV9	NA	CASSAGGAYEQYF	TGTGCCAGCAGCGCCGGGGGAGCGTACGAGCAGTACTTC
few	TRBJ1-2	TRBV11-2	TRBD1	CASSSIGQEIYGYTF	TGTGCCAGCAGCTCCATTGGACAGGAAATCTATGGCTACACCTTC
few	TRBJ2-3	TRBV6-6	TRBD1	CASSYGTGGSTDTQYF	TGTGCCAGCAGTTACGGGACAGGGGGTAGCACAGATACGCAGTATTTT
few	TRBJ1-2	TRBV3-1	NA	CASSPDRGALSYGYTF	TGTGCCAGCAGCCCGGATAGGGGGGCATTGAGCTATGGCTACACCTTC
few	TRBJ1-5	TRBV20-1	TRBD1	CSASKGQGRYSNQPQHF	TGCAGTGCTAGCAAGGGACAGGGGCGATATAGCAATCAGCCCCAGCATTTT
few	TRBJ2-1	TRBV24-1	NA	CATSDPAVKARSYNEQFF	TGTGCCACCAGTGATCCTGCGGTTAAGGCGCGGTCCTACAATGAGCAGTTCTTC
NA	TRBJ2-1	TRBV11-2	NA	CASSLSNGAWGNEQFF	TGTGCCAGCAGCTTATCGAACGGGGCTTGGGGGAATGAGCAGTTCTTC
NA	TRBJ2-1	TRBV29-1	NA	CSVEAVSHREQFF	TGCAGCGTTGAAGCCGTTAGTCATCGTGAGCAGTTCTTC
many	TRBJ2-1	TRBV14	TRBD2	CASSRAGGPGEQFF	TGTGCCAGCAGCCGAGCGGGAGGGCCCGGGGAGCAGTTCTTC
few	TRBJ2-7	TRBV5-1	TRBD1	CASSLSRDRGLDEQYF	TGCGCCAGCAGCTTGAGCCGGGACAGGGGGCTCGACGAGCAGTACTTC
many	TRBJ2-2	TRBV5-1	NA	CASRSKGELFF	TGCGCCAGCAGGTCGAAGGGGGAGCTGTTTTTT
many	TRBJ1-2	TRBV18	NA	CASSRDPNYGYTF	TGTGCCAGCTCACGGGACCCAAACTATGGCTACACCTTC
few	TRBJ2-1	TRBV27	TRBD2	CASSPSGAFGEQFF	TGTGCCAGCAGCCCTAGCGGGGCCTTCGGTGAGCAGTTCTTC
many	TRBJ1-5	TRBV2	NA	CASSTQGRDQPQHF	TGTGCCAGCAGTACACAGGGAAGAGACCAGCCCCAGCATTTT
NA	TRBJ2-3	TRBV29-1	TRBD2	CSVEGWTSGLSDTQYF	TGCAGCGTTGAAGGTTGGACTAGCGGCCTCTCAGATACGCAGTATTTT
few	TRBJ2-5	TRBV2	NA	CASSDGPWTQYF	TGTGCCAGCAGTGATGGGCCCTGGACCCAGTACTTC
many	TRBJ1-1	TRBV9	NA	CASSVAGTNTEAFF	TGTGCCAGCAGCGTAGCAGGCACGAACACTGAAGCTTTCTTT
NA	TRBJ1-5	TRBV14	TRBD1	CASSQRDREHSNQPQHF	TGTGCCAGCAGCCAACGGGACAGGGAACATAGCAATCAGCCCCAGCATTTT
many	TRBJ2-1	TRBV20-1	TRBD2	CSAPSSGRNLNEEFF	TGCAGTGCTCCTTCTAGCGGGAGAAACCTAAATGAGGAGTTCTTC
few	TRBJ2-1	TRBV27	TRBD1	CASTSGTGGLDEQFF	TGTGCCAGCACCTCCGGGACAGGGGGCCTCGATGAGCAGTTCTTC
many	TRBJ2-7	TRBV21-1	NA	CASSMRQIYEQYF	TGTGCCAGCAGCATGAGACAGATCTACGAGCAGTACTTC
few	TRBJ2-5	TRBV5-4	TRBD1	CASSQTQGPPSVETQYF	TGTGCCAGCAGTCAAACACAGGGGCCTCCCAGCGTAGAGACCCAGTACTTC
NA	TRBJ2-7	TRBV5-4	TRBD2	CASSFTGTSGSYEQYF	TGTGCCAGCAGCTTCACCGGGACTAGCGGGTCCTACGAGCAGTACTTC
many	TRBJ2-1	TRBV7-9	TRBD2	CASSFGVAGSYNEQFF	TGTGCCAGCAGCTTCGGCGTAGCGGGATCCTACAATGAGCAGTTCTTC
few	TRBJ2-3	TRBV11-3	TRBD2	CASSLREGPTDTQYF	TGTGCCAGCAGCTTGCGGGAGGGCCCAACAGATACGCAGTATTTT
many	TRBJ2-7	TRBV5-1	NA	CASSLADSPTYEQYF	TGCGCCAGCAGCTTGGCCGATTCCCCGACCTACGAGCAGTACTTC
few	TRBJ2-3	TRBV28	TRBD2	CASSPQVAGIDTQYF	TGTGCCAGCAGTCCCCAGGTAGCGGGAATAGATACGCAGTATTTT
few	TRBJ1-5	TRBV7-2	NA	CASSFQRGSNQPQHF	TGTGCCAGCAGCTTTCAGCGGGGGTCCAATCAGCCCCAGCATTTT
many	TRBJ2-7	TRBV9	TRBD1	CASSPGQGGSAYEQYF	TGTGCCAGCAGCCCCGGACAGGGTGGTTCTGCCTACGAGCAGTACTTC
few	TRBJ2-7	TRBV10-1	NA	CASSEPGYEQYF	TGCGCCAGCAGTGAGCCGGGGTACGAGCAGTACTTC
NA	TRBJ1-1	TRBV20-1	TRBD1	CSAGEGTGVNTEAFF	TGCAGTGCTGGGGAGGGGACAGGGGTAAACACTGAAGCTTTCTTT
NA	TRBJ2-3	TRBV19	TRBD1	CASSTGGPSTDTQYF	TGTGCCAGTAGTACAGGGGGCCCTAGCACAGATACGCAGTATTTT
NA	TRBJ2-2	TRBV5-1	NA	CASSPPWENTGELFF	TGCGCCAGCAGCCCACCCTGGGAGAACACCGGGGAGCTGTTTTTT